Listed here are 10 T cell receptor beta chains from one sample, sequenced in a study of blood T cell repertoires in COVID-19. Libraries were prepared by immunoSEQ multiplex PCR; TCRdb keeps only in-frame clonotypes and omits some of them. The data show about 49,000 clones, around 87% seen once. Sequencing used peripheral blood. The receptors originated from a man aged 40-50 years with active COVID-19.

The rearrangement joins TRBV19 to TRBJ2-3; 7 bases line up with TRBD2. Trimming removed 7 bases from V and 0 bases from J; junction bases left unmatched: 10. The CDR3 runs to 16 residues. The germline V gene has CDR1 LNHDA and CDR2 SQIVND (reference sequence). DNA for the CDR3: TGTGCCAGTAAATGGAGCGGGGTTACTAGCACAGATACGCAGTATTTT. This sequence encodes CASKWSGVTSTDTQYF. Supplemented by reference TRBV19 and TRBJ2-3, the full variable domain reads DGGITQSPKYLFRKEGQNVTLSCEQNLNHDAMYWYRQDPGQGLRLIYYSQIVNDFQKGDIAEGYSVSREKKESFPLTVTSAQKNPTAFYLCASKWSGVTSTDTQYFGPGTRLTVL.

The chain employs TRBV5-6 and TRBJ1-5, with a weak D call TRBD1 (6 bases). The CDR3 is 18 residues long. V dropped 4 bases and J dropped 4 bases, with 24 bases sitting between them. Germline V gene sequence: CDR1 SGHDT, CDR2 YYEEEE. Here the CDR3 reads CASSQYRSQGPWNQPQHF. In nucleotides, the CDR3 is TGTGCCAGCAGCCAATATCGGTCCCAGGGGCCGTGGAATCAGCCCCAGCATTTT.

The gene calls are TRBV6-5 and TRBJ2-5; TRBD1 might be the D (5 bases). The CDR3 contains 14 residues. V shed 3 bases and J shed 5 bases, with 13 bases lying between them. In germline, CDR1 is MNHEY, CDR2 SVGAGI. CDR3 sequence: CASSYQAGMETQYF. The CDR3 DNA sequence: TGTGCCAGCAGTTATCAAGCAGGGATGGAGACCCAGTACTTC.

J is TRBJ2-3 and V is TRBV18; the match to TRBD1 covers 8 bases. The CDR3 runs to 15 residues. V shed 5 bases and J 0 bases; nucleotides not matched to a gene: 4. The germline gives CDR1 KGHSH, CDR2 LQKENI. The CDR3: CASSSGQGSTDTQYF. The CDR3 bases are TGTGCCAGCTCATCCGGACAGGGTAGCACAGATACGCAGTATTTT.

This clone has only a few counts. The chain links TRBV27 to TRBJ2-7, with 8 bases matching TRBD1. CDR3 length: 12 residues. In germline, CDR1 is MNHEY, CDR2 SMNVEV (reference sequence). The V segment lost 6 bases and the J segment 6 bases; nucleotides outside the gene matches: 4. The CDR3 protein is CASSLTGGEQYF. CDR3 in DNA: TGTGCCAGCAGCCTTACAGGGGGCGAGCAGTACTTC.

This chain connects TRBV18 to TRBJ2-1; 8 nucleotides agree with TRBD2. CDR3 length: 16 amino acids. CDR1 is KGHSH, CDR2 LQKENI, per germline. V lost 1 base to trimming and J lost 4 bases; unmatched junction nucleotides: 6. This CDR3 reads CASSPLAGGVYNEQFF. The CDR3 nucleotides read TGTGCCAGCTCACCACTCGCGGGGGGTGTGTACAATGAGCAGTTCTTC.

The table lists this clone with a count of one. The chain carries TRBV4-1 and TRBJ2-5; D is ambiguous. This CDR3 has 13 amino acids. Germline V gene sequence: CDR1 MGHRA, CDR2 YSYEKL. The germline V and J ends were trimmed by 0 bases and 4 bases, with 6 bases remaining between them. The CDR3: CASSQDLRETQYF. As DNA, the CDR3 is TGCGCCAGCAGCCAAGATCTGCGAGAGACCCAGTACTTC.

The rearrangement joins TRBV6-2 or TRBV6-3 to TRBJ2-7; D gene unclear. This CDR3 spans 12 amino acids. V dropped 2 bases and J dropped 4 bases, with 6 bases sitting between them. From germline, CDR1 is MNHEY and CDR2 SVGEGT. CDR3: CASSYGEYEQYF. As DNA, the CDR3 is TGTGCCAGCAGTTACGGAGAATACGAGCAGTACTTC.

The genes are TRBV10-1 and TRBJ2-1; possible D gene TRBD1, 6 bases. The CDR3 is made up of 12 amino acids. Germline CDR1 and CDR2: WNHNN and SYGVQD (reference sequence). Trimming took off 4 bases at V and 9 bases at J, with 10 bases between the two ends. DNA for the CDR3: TGCGCCAGCAGTGTCCTAGGGGGTGAGCAGTTCTTC. Encoded protein: CASSVLGGEQFF.

The chain links TRBV3-1 (or the pseudogene TRBV3-2) to TRBJ2-3, with TRBD1 matching 8 bases. Germline CDR1 and CDR2: LGHDT and YNNKEL (reference sequence). The J segment lost 8 bases and the V segment lost 1 base, leaving 8 bases of the junction unmatched. The length of the CDR3 is 15 residues. CDR3 coding DNA: TGTGCCAGCAGCCAAGGGACAGGGCCCTCGGGTACGCAGTATTTT. Its protein is CASSQGTGPSGTQYF.